This T cell receptor (beta chain) was captured in a study of blood T cell repertoires in COVID-19. Trimming took 3 bases from V and 8 from J; bases not matched to a gene: 8. Germline CDR1 MGHRA, CDR2 YSYEKL. The CDR3 is 15 amino acids. This clone was detected once. Profiling relied on immunoSEQ multiplex PCR, and the TCRdb table lists in-frame clones only, not all of them. The sample consists of 200,000 to 250,000 clones, around 87% of them appearing once. The chain joins TRBV4-1 to TRBJ1-1, with 11 positions matching TRBD1. Sequencing input: PBMCs or T cells enriched from blood (not recorded which). The TCR was taken from a man aged 25-45 years who had been exposed to COVID-19. For the CDR3, the DNA is TGCGCCAGCAGCCAGGAGGACAGGGGGCTGACGGAAGCTTTCTTT. Protein product: CASSQEDRGLTEAFF.